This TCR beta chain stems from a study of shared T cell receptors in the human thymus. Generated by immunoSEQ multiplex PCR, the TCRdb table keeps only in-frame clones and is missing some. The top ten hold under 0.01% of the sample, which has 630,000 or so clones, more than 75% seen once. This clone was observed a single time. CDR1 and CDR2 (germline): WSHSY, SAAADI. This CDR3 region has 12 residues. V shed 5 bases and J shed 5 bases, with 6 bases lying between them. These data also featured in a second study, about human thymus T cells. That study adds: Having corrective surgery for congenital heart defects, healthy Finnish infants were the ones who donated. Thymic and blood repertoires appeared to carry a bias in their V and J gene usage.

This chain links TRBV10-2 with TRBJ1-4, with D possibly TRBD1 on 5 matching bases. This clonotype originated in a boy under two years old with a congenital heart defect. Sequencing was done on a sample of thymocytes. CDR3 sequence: CASSRGNEKLFF. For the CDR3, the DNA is TGCGCCAGCAGTCGGGGGAATGAAAAACTGTTTTTT.